The next 3 T cell receptor beta chains were all read from a single sample in a study of blood T cell repertoires in COVID-19. Produced via immunoSEQ multiplex PCR; TCRdb's table is partial and in-frame only. The sample shows 150,000 to 200,000 clones, nearly 80% of them seen only once. Source material: PBMCs or T cells enriched from blood (not recorded which). Every receptor here comes from a man aged 55 to 69 who had been exposed to COVID-19.

The rearrangement joins TRBV14 to TRBJ2-2, with TRBD1 identical over 10 bases. Germline CDR1 SGHDN, CDR2 FVKESK. With 6 bases clipped from V and 6 bases from J, the junction kept 4 bases outside the gene matches. CDR3 size: 14 residues. The CDR3, as DNA: TGTGCCAGCAGTCGGGACAGGGGTCCCGGGGAGCTGTTTTTT. Its protein product is CASSRDRGPGELFF.

The chain has TRBV5-1 and TRBJ2-1, with 14 nucleotides matching TRBD2. Trimming cost V 2 bases and J 7 bases; bases outside gene matches: 11. Germline V gene data show CDR1 as SGHRS and CDR2 as YFSETQ. The CDR3 spans 18 residues. The CDR3 loop is CASSFPTSGRAFGNEQFF. The CDR3 nucleotides are TGCGCCAGCAGCTTCCCGACTAGCGGGAGGGCCTTTGGTAATGAGCAGTTCTTC.

The V and J genes are TRBV11-2 and TRBJ1-2; D is perhaps TRBD1 (6 bases). Germline CDR1 is SGHAT and CDR2 is FQNNGV. The CDR3 loop spans 13 amino acids. V was cut by 3 bases and J by 2 bases, with 7 bases left in between. Here the CDR3 reads CASSFTGNYGYTF. CDR3 bases: TGTGCCAGCAGCTTTACAGGGAACTATGGCTACACCTTC.